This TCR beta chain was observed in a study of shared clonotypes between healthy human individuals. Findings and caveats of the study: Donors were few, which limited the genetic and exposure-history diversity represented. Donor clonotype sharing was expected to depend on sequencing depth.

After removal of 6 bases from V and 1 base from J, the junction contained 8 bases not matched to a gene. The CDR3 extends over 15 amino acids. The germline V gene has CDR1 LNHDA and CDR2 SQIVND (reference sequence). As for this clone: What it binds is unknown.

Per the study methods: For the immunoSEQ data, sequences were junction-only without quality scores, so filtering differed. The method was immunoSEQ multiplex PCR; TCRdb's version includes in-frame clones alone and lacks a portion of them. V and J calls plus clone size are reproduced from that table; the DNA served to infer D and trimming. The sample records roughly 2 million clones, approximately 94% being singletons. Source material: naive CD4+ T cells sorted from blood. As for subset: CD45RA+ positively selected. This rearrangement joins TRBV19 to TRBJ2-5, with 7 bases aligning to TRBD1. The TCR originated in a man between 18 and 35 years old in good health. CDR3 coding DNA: TGTGCCAGTAGCCCCCAGGGGGAGCTCCAAGAGACCCAGTACTTC. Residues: CASSPQGELQETQYF.